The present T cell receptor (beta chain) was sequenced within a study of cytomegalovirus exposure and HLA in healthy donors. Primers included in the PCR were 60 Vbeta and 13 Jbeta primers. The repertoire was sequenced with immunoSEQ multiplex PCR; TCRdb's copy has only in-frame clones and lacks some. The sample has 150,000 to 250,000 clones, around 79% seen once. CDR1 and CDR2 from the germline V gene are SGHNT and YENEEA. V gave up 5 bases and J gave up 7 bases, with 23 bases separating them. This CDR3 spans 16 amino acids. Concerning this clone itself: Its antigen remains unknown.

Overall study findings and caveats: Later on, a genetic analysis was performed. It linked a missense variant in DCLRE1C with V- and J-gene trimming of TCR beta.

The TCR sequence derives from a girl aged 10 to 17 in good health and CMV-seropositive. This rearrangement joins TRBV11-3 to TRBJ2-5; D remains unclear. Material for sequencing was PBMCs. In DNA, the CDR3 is TGTGCCAGCAGCACCGAGTTCGCGTCCCTTCCGGGGACCCAGTACTTC. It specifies CASSTEFASLPGTQYF. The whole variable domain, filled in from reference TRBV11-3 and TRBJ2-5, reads EAGVVQSPRYKIIEKKQPVAFWCNPISGHNTLYWYLQNLGQGPELLIRYENEEAVDDSQLPKDRFSAERLKGVDSTLKIQPAELGDSAVYLCASSTEFASLPGTQYFGPGTRLLVL.